The 16 T cell receptor beta chains below come from one sample, sequenced in a study of T cell responses to AZD1222 COVID-19 vaccine. The method was immunoSEQ multiplex PCR; TCRdb's version includes in-frame clones alone and lacks a portion of them. This table holds 110,000 or so clones, 91% found once. Sample: peripheral blood, taken on day 0 of AZD1222 vaccination. The origin of the receptors is an adult in good health.

This clone was counted once. This rearrangement joins TRBV15 to TRBJ1-4; TRBD1 is a possible D gene (5 bases). This CDR3 has 14 amino acids. Germline CDR1 is LNHNV and CDR2 is YYDKDF (reference sequence). V was cut by 0 bases and J by 5 bases, with 7 bases left in between. The CDR3 region is CATSRDRGNEKLFF. For the CDR3, the DNA is TGTGCCACCAGCAGAGATCGGGGGAATGAAAAACTGTTTTTT. Together with reference TRBV15 and TRBJ1-4, the CDR3 gives the full variable domain: DAMVIQNPRYQVTQFGKPVTLSCSQTLNHNVMYWYQQKSSQAPKLLFHYYDKDFNNEADTPDNFQSRRPNTSFCFLDIRSPGLGDTAMYLCATSRDRGNEKLFFGSGTQLSVL.

The chain has TRBV18 and TRBJ1-3; unclear D gene. There are 16 residues in the CDR3. Trimming took off 3 bases at V and 0 bases at J, with 12 bases between the two ends. The germline V gene has CDR1 KGHSH and CDR2 LQKENI. For the CDR3, the DNA is TGTGCCAGCTCACCGTTTGACGGCAGCTCTGGAAACACCATATATTTT. It specifies CASSPFDGSSGNTIYF.

The chain employs TRBV6-5 and TRBJ1-6; D uncertain. CDR3 length equals 14 residues. V lost 5 bases, J lost 7 bases, and 12 bases lay in between. Germline assignment: CDR1 MNHEY and CDR2 SVGAGI. The CDR3 nucleotides are TGTGCCAGCAGTCGTGAGGCATCCAATTCACCCCTCCACTTT. Translated: CASSREASNSPLHF.

The chain couples TRBV12-3 or TRBV12-4 to TRBJ2-5; possible D gene TRBD1, 6 bases. The CDR3 sequence is 13 residues long. Trimming cost V 5 bases and J 4 bases, with 11 bases left between them. The CDR3 loop is CASSVRGTETQYF. CDR3 in DNA: TGTGCCAGCAGTGTCAGGGGTACAGAGACCCAGTACTTC.

The rearrangement joins TRBV18 to TRBJ1-5; 8 bases fit TRBD1. This CDR3 region has 15 residues. V lost 3 bases to trimming and J lost 7 bases; unmatched junction nucleotides: 8. Germline lookup yields CDR1 KGHSH and CDR2 LQKENI. This chain's CDR3 is CASSPGQVRGQPQHF. The CDR3 DNA reads as TGTGCCAGCTCACCGGGACAGGTGAGAGGGCAGCCCCAGCATTTT.

The J gene is TRBJ2-7, the V gene TRBV5-5, with 11 nucleotides matching TRBD1. CDR1 is SGHKS and CDR2 is YYEKEE in the germline V gene (reference sequence). The length of the CDR3 is 14 residues. J gave up 6 bases and V 5 bases, and 7 bases lay outside the gene matches. CDR3 loop: CASSLVGTGGEQYF. CDR3 DNA sequence: TGTGCCAGCAGTTTAGTTGGGACAGGGGGCGAGCAGTACTTC.

The genes are TRBV11-1 and TRBJ1-1; TRBD1 aligns across 11 bases. V shed 1 base, J shed 5 bases, and the junction held 6 bases outside the gene matches. Germline-derived CDR1 and CDR2 are SGHAT and FQDESV (reference sequence). The CDR3 sequence is 16 residues long. This CDR3 reads CASSLDPGQGATEAFF. CDR3 sequence (DNA): TGTGCCAGCAGCTTAGACCCAGGACAGGGGGCAACTGAAGCTTTCTTT.

The chain joins TRBV27 to TRBJ1-2; maybe TRBD1 (5 bases). The V gene's germline CDR1 is MNHEY and CDR2 SMNVEV (reference sequence). V was shortened by 2 bases and J by 5 bases, with 9 bases between the two germline ends. The CDR3 sequence is 13 residues long. CDR3: CASSLKGLYGYTF. In nucleotides, the CDR3 is TGTGCCAGCAGTTTAAAGGGGCTTTATGGCTACACCTTC.

In its sample, this clone was seen once. The J gene is TRBJ2-7, the V gene TRBV27, with D maybe TRBD1 (6 bases). CDR1 and CDR2 from the germline V gene are MNHEY and SMNVEV (reference sequence). This CDR3 region has 14 residues. The V gene lost 2 bases and the J gene lost 0 bases, with 8 bases spanning the gap. The CDR3 reads CASSLNRDSYEQYF. DNA of the CDR3: TGTGCCAGCAGTTTAAACAGGGACTCCTACGAGCAGTACTTC.

The chain is built from TRBV10-3 and TRBJ1-3, with D possibly being TRBD1 (5 bases). CDR3 length: 13 residues. CDR1 is ENHRY, CDR2 SYGVKD, per germline. V shed 7 bases and J shed 2 bases, with 9 bases lying between them. The CDR3 region is CAITETAGNTIYF. In nucleotides, the CDR3 is TGTGCCATCACCGAGACAGCTGGAAACACCATATATTTT.

The chain employs TRBV7-9 and TRBJ2-7, with 13 bases matching TRBD2. Looked up from germline, CDR1 is SEHNR and CDR2 is FQNEAQ (reference sequence). The CDR3 contains 15 residues. V dropped 5 bases and J dropped 6; count of bases not matched to a gene: 7. The CDR3 is CASSRGLAGAGEQYF. DNA for the CDR3: TGTGCCAGCAGCCGAGGACTAGCGGGAGCGGGCGAGCAGTACTTC.

The CDR3 sequence is CASSVHPPLGLNTEAFF. The CDR3, as DNA: TGTGCCAGCAGCGTTCACCCACCACTGGGGTTGAACACTGAAGCTTTCTTT. The chain joins TRBV9 to TRBJ1-1, with D unclear. Trimming shortened V by 2 bases and J by 0 bases, and 17 bases separated the two germline ends. The germline gives CDR1 SGDLS, CDR2 YYNGEE. The CDR3 runs to 17 residues. The full variable domain, completed using reference TRBV9 and TRBJ1-1, is DSGVTQTPKHLITATGQRVTLRCSPRSGDLSVYWYQQSLDQGLQFLIQYYNGEERAKGNILERFSAQQFPDLHSELNLSSLELGDSALYFCASSVHPPLGLNTEAFFGQGTRLTVV.

DNA for the CDR3: TGTGCCAGCAGCTTCGTGCTAGCGCCATACGAGCAGTACTTC. It specifies CASSFVLAPYEQYF. The chain has TRBV5-5 and TRBJ2-7, with D maybe TRBD2 (6 bases). The germline CDR1 and CDR2 sequences are SGHKS and YYEKEE (reference sequence). Trimming left V 2 bases short and J 4 bases short, with 13 bases between. The CDR3 covers 14 residues.

For this clone: Germline and junction disagree at one end, which may indicate a read error. The rearrangement uses TRBV10-2 and TRBJ1-2; 11 bases match TRBD1. This CDR3 contains 14 residues. Germline lookup yields CDR1 WSHSY and CDR2 SAAADI. The CDR3 spells CARSGQGANYGYTF. In nucleotides, the CDR3 is TGCGCCCGCAGTGGACAGGGGGCGAACTATGGCTACACCTTC.

The chain combines TRBV27 with TRBJ2-4; 7 nucleotides agree with TRBD1. With V trimmed by 0 bases and J by 2 bases, 4 bases remained unmatched. The CDR3 has 16 residues. Germline loops: CDR1 MNHEY, CDR2 SMNVEV (reference sequence). Here the CDR3 DNA reads TGTGCCAGCAGTTTATCTGCAGGGGGACCCAAAAACATTCAGTACTTC. Translating gives CASSLSAGGPKNIQYF.

The chain uses TRBV2 and TRBJ1-1, with D possibly being TRBD1 (5 bases). This CDR3 has 14 amino acids. Trimming stripped 6 bases from V and 5 bases from J, with 16 bases between. Germline CDR1 and CDR2: SNHLY and FYNNEI. The CDR3: CASSGNGAGTEAFF. CDR3 nucleotides: TGTGCCAGCAGCGGAAACGGGGCGGGTACTGAAGCTTTCTTT.